This T cell receptor beta chain was found in a study of shared clonotypes between healthy human individuals (dated by TCRdb to the early 2020s). About the full investigation: The cohort included a few men and a couple of women between 18 and 49 years of age. For each donor, three plates each were used for CD4 naive and CD4 memory, two plates were used for CD8 naive, and one plate was used for CD8 memory. To estimate repertoire size and how much clonotypes are shared between individuals, the study performed deep sequencing of blood TCR repertoires from roughly five healthy adults. To increase sequencing depth and limit assay-specific biases, TCR repertoire library preparation and sequencing were carried out by different laboratories using diverse techniques. Leukapheresis yielded between about 0.85 and 10 billion PBMCs per donor. What the research found in general, with its limitations: Incomplete sequencing was indicated by rarefaction of sorted-subset datasets, despite the large sequencing depth. Estimated clonotype richness was generally larger for naive than for memory subsets. Pairwise subsampling led to the expectation that sequencing depth would affect the degree of clonotype sharing among donors. Sampling was limited to blood, and TCR repertoires in tissue likely differ from TCR repertoires in blood. Across a handful of donors, approximately 5% of naive CD4, approximately 3.6% of naive CD8, 2.3% of memory CD4, and 0.4% to 0.45% of memory CD8 clonotypes were shared. Higher generation probabilities were observed for clonotypes shared by all four sorted-subset donors than for non-shared clonotypes. Because the study included a small number of donors, the genetic and exposure-history diversity represented was limited.

Notes on this clone: Its cognate antigen has yet to be identified. No base quality values were provided; no much bigger clone lies one nucleotide off.

Healthy HIV-negative adults with no recently reported acute infections or vaccinations were included as donors. Only Caucasian adults living in Nashville, Tennessee, USA were represented among the donors. Magnetic negative selection was used to enrich CD4+ T cells, after which naive cells were positively selected on CD45RA and the negative fraction became the memory subset. Blood was obtained by leukapheresis, after which PBMCs were separated by Ficoll-Histopaque density gradient centrifugation and cryopreserved in liquid nitrogen vapor phase. Analytical flow cytometry was used to check the purity and quantity of each magnetically sorted T cell population. Each sorted fraction had its genomic DNA isolated and then quantified by UV absorbance on a Nanodrop 2000c. Using the deep immunoSEQ assay, TCR CDR3 regions were amplified from genomic DNA by multiplex PCR. For each cell subset, the extracted genomic DNA was distributed evenly across all wells of several immunoSEQ 96-well plates, and each plate served as one replicate. For sorted subsets, around 200 ng genomic DNA, equal to 30,000 or so T cell genomes, was loaded into each replicate PCR. The purified libraries were quantified using a Qubit 3.0 fluorometer, sized with a Bioanalyzer 2100, and then quantified again using the KAPA Library Quantification kit. Every immunoSEQ 96-well plate was sequenced on a separate single-read 150-cycle Illumina NextSeq 550 flow cell. The study's processing was this. Because the immunoSEQ output included only junctional sequences and no quality scores, the filtering could not be the same as the filtering used for full-length reads. Sequences were annotated with PyIR, a Python wrapper for IgBLAST v1.9, using IMGT germline references to assign V/J genes and CDR3. Reads were removed for weak V/J assignments (E-value above 1e-6), missing CDR3, stop codons, out-of-frame junctions, or ambiguous translated residues. V3J clonotypes were defined as sequences sharing an identical inferred V gene, J gene, and CDR3 amino acid sequence. Percentage overlap between repertoires was computed as shared unique clonotypes divided by the size of the smaller repertoire. Repertoire richness was assessed with RTK rarefaction, the Chao1 estimator, and Recon v2.1 estimates of unobserved clonotypes. For all TCRbeta clonotypes obtained by the gDNA method from a few donors, generation probabilities were computed with OLGA. Held by TCRdb, this immuneACCESS table contains in-frame sequences only and omits some clones. Under half of the omission traces to an unresolved V gene where checked; the cause of the rest is unknown. V and J calls and clone size are copied from that table; D and trimming were computed from the DNA. For this sample there are approximately 1.1 million clones; around 78% appear just once. The ten largest clones represent about 0.52% of the sample.

V loses 5 bases, J loses 9 bases, and the germline ends lie 11 bases apart. The germline V gene specifies SQVTM as CDR1 and ANQGSEA as CDR2. The CDR3 runs 11 amino acids, cysteine and phenylalanine included. Of the read, only the CDR3 DNA is kept; its 33 bases are in frame from base 1. This receptor chain uses TRBV29-1 and TRBJ2-1; there is no confident call for the D gene. The sequence came from a man aged 18 to 35 in good health. Some clones in this sample may be carry-over from other donors' samples. The material sequenced was memory CD4+ T cells from PBMCs. The cell subset or site label, as the study defines it: CD45RA-negative fraction. CDR3 sequence: CSVTRLAEQFF. The nucleotide sequence reads as follows: TGCAGCGTTACCCGATTGGCTGAGCAGTTCTTC.